The entry that follows covers one T cell receptor beta chain sequence. Its target is not known. This sample is drawn from a study of regulatory dendritic cells for organ transplantation. Study-level findings and limits: Among resting subsets, memory CD8+ cells contained the most alloreactive clonotypes.

J was trimmed by 2 bases and V by 5 bases; bases with no gene match: 10. The CDR3 runs 17 residues. Germline CDR1 SNHLY, CDR2 FYNNEI. The data were produced by immunoSEQ multiplex PCR, yet TCRdb's version contains in-frame clones alone and is incomplete. This table holds about 10,000 clones, 80% found once. CFSE-labeled sorted T cells met regulatory or mature dendritic cells for around 5 days. This chain links TRBV2 with TRBJ1-5, with 9 positions matching TRBD1. The sequence came from a human donor in good health. The sample was memory CD4+ T cells from blood cultured with dendritic cells. Noted subset: CD45RO+ memory T cells. The CDR3 sequence: CASSLQIQGAGNQPQHF. The CDR3 DNA is TGTGCCAGCAGTCTCCAAATACAGGGGGCGGGCAATCAGCCCCAGCATTTT.